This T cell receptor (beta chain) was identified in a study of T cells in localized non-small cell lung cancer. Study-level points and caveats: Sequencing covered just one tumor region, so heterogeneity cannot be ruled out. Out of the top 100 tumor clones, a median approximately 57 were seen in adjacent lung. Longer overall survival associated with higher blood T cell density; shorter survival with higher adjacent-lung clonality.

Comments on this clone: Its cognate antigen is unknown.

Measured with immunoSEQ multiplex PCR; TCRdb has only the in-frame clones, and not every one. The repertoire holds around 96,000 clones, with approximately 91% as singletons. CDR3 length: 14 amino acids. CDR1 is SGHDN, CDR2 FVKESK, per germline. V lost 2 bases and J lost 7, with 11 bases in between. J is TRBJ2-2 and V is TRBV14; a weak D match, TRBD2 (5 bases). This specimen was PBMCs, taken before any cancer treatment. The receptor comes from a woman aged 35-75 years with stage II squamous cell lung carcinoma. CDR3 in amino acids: CASSQRASIGELFF. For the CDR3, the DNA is TGTGCCAGCAGCCAACGGGCTAGCATCGGGGAGCTGTTTTTT.